Below, 31 T cell receptor beta chains from the same sample are listed, as sequenced in a study of blood T cell repertoires in COVID-19. This table comes from immunoSEQ multiplex PCR, and its TCRdb copy is limited to in-frame clones, with some not included. Of over 200,000 clones in the sample, around 90% are singletons; the top ten hold around 16%. What was sequenced was PBMCs or T cells enriched from blood (not recorded which). The receptor set was obtained from a man younger than 45 who had been exposed to COVID-19.

The gene calls are TRBV3-1 (or the pseudogene TRBV3-2) and TRBJ2-4; 7 bases align to TRBD1. The junction had 0 bases not matched to a gene; V was cut back by 4 bases and J by 6 bases. This CDR3 comprises 12 residues. CDR1 and CDR2 from the germline V gene are LGHDT and YNNKEL (reference sequence). The CDR3: CASSRDRNIQYF. DNA of the CDR3: TGTGCCAGCAGCCGGGACAGAAACATTCAGTACTTC.

This sequence joins TRBV11-2 and TRBJ2-1; D gene unclear. Trimming stripped 5 bases from V and 7 bases from J, with 12 bases between. The CDR3 is 13 residues long. Germline V gene data show CDR1 as SGHAT and CDR2 as FQNNGV. CDR3 DNA sequence: TGTGCCAGCAGCCGCGGTGGCGGAAATGAGCAGTTCTTC. Its translation is CASSRGGGNEQFF.

The chain combines TRBV7-3 with TRBJ2-1; maybe TRBD1 (6 bases). This CDR3 contains 15 residues. V was pared by 3 bases and J by 2 bases, with 11 bases between. CDR1 and CDR2 (germline): SGHTA, FQGTGA. The CDR3 loop is CASSFSTGPYNEQFF. Here the CDR3 DNA reads TGTGCCAGCAGCTTTTCGACAGGTCCCTACAATGAGCAGTTCTTC.

The genes are TRBV11-2 and TRBJ1-2; possible D gene TRBD1, 5 bases. Germline CDR1 SGHAT, CDR2 FQNNGV. V was trimmed by 5 bases and J by 4 bases, leaving 17 bases between them. The CDR3 consists of 15 residues. The CDR3 loop is CASSLMGQYFYGYTF. As DNA, the CDR3 is TGTGCCAGCAGCCTTATGGGGCAATACTTCTATGGCTACACCTTC.

This chain joins TRBV6-5 and TRBJ1-1, with D uncertain. Trimming cost V 0 bases and J 5 bases, with 7 bases left between them. The CDR3 is 13 amino acids. The germline V gene encodes CDR1 MNHEY and CDR2 SVGAGI. CDR3: CASSYSMETEAFF. In DNA form, the CDR3 reads TGTGCCAGCAGTTACTCGATGGAGACTGAAGCTTTCTTT.

V usage is TRBV5-5 and J usage is TRBJ2-1, with D maybe TRBD1 (6 bases). The CDR3 extends over 16 amino acids. Trimming took off 4 bases at V and 3 bases at J, with 17 bases between the two ends. Germline values: CDR1 SGHKS, CDR2 YYEKEE (reference sequence). The CDR3 DNA is TGTGCCAGCAGCCCCCTCCGACAGGTGGGCTACAATGAGCAGTTCTTC. It codes for CASSPLRQVGYNEQFF.

The CDR3 region has the DNA TGTGCCAGCAGTGAAGGGCAGGGTAGGTCACCCCTCCACTTT. This translates into CASSEGQGRSPLHF. This rearrangement joins TRBV6-1 to TRBJ1-6; the D gene is possibly TRBD1 (5 bases). Germline loops: CDR1 MNHNS, CDR2 SASEGT. The CDR3 covers 14 residues. V lost 1 base, J lost 10 bases, and 11 bases lay in between.

The chain carries TRBV5-5 and TRBJ2-2; 11 bases match TRBD2. J lost 1 base, V lost 2 bases, and 1 base had no gene match. The length of the CDR3 is 16 residues. The germline CDR1 and CDR2 sequences are SGHKS and YYEKEE (reference sequence). The DNA of the CDR3 is TGTGCCAGCAGCTTCCTAGCGGGGGGGAACACCGGGGAGCTGTTTTTT. Its protein product is CASSFLAGGNTGELFF.

This CDR3 reads CASSSRLAYEQYF. As DNA, the CDR3 is TGTGCCAGCAGCTCCAGGTTAGCCTACGAGCAGTACTTC. The chain has TRBV7-8 and TRBJ2-7, with D uncertain. The CDR3 contains 13 residues. Trimming stripped 4 bases from V and 2 bases from J, with 9 bases between. Germline V gene data show CDR1 as SGHVS and CDR2 as FQNEAQ.

The V and J genes are TRBV18 and TRBJ2-3; D might be TRBD1 (6 bases). Germline V CDR1 and CDR2: KGHSH, LQKENI. Trimming removed 4 bases from V and 0 bases from J, with 17 bases in between. This CDR3 region has 17 residues. The CDR3 region has the DNA TGTGCCAGCTCACACTACGGACAGACCACTAGCACAGATACGCAGTATTTT. Protein sequence: CASSHYGQTTSTDTQYF.

The chain has TRBV11-3 and TRBJ1-4; possibly TRBD1 for D (5 bases). Germline V gene lookup returns CDR1 SGHNT and CDR2 YENEEA. V lost 3 bases to trimming and J lost 6 bases, with 23 bases between them. This CDR3 contains 18 residues. In DNA form, the CDR3 reads TGTGCCAGCAGCTTCAGGGACCTATTGCAGGGAGGGGATGAAAAACTGTTTTTT. Protein product: CASSFRDLLQGGDEKLFF.

This chain links TRBV29-1 with TRBJ2-7; TRBD2 agrees at 9 bases. Germline V gene data show CDR1 as SQVTM and CDR2 as ANQGSEA. This CDR3 spans 15 amino acids. V trimming: 6 bases; J trimming: 3 bases; junction bases outside the gene matches: 12. The CDR3 protein is CSVARLAGTYYEQYF. The CDR3 DNA reads as TGCAGCGTCGCACGGCTAGCGGGGACATACTACGAGCAGTACTTC.

The rearrangement uses TRBV10-1 and TRBJ2-3, with D perhaps matching TRBD1 (8 bases). Germline values: CDR1 WNHNN, CDR2 SYGVQD (reference sequence). V lost 3 bases to trimming and J lost 5 bases, with 15 bases between them. This CDR3 has 15 residues. CDR3 sequence reads: CASSDTGGAGDTQYF. The CDR3 bases are TGCGCCAGCAGTGACACAGGGGGGGCGGGAGATACGCAGTATTTT.

This clone was observed a few times. The chain employs TRBV6-2 or TRBV6-3 and TRBJ1-6, with D possibly matching TRBD1 (5 bases). V shed 5 bases and J shed 5 bases, with 10 bases lying between them. CDR3 size: 14 residues. Germline V lookup: CDR1 MNHEY, CDR2 SVGEGT. The CDR3 nucleotides are TGTGCCAGCAGTGGAGACAGAAATAATTCACCCCTCCACTTT. Translation gives CASSGDRNNSPLHF.

This chain joins TRBV18 and TRBJ2-5; TRBD1 might be the D (6 bases). This CDR3 is built from 13 residues. V was shortened by 0 bases and J by 5 bases, with 7 bases between the two germline ends. Per germline, CDR1 KGHSH and CDR2 LQKENI. The CDR3 spells CASSPPQGETQYF. CDR3 nucleotides: TGTGCCAGCTCACCACCTCAGGGGGAGACCCAGTACTTC.

The chain has TRBV7-9 and TRBJ2-1; TRBD2 might be the D (7 bases). This CDR3 has 13 residues. CDR1 is SEHNR, CDR2 FQNEAQ, per germline (reference sequence). The V end lost 5 bases, the J end lost 8 bases, and 13 bases lay between the germline ends. The CDR3 loop reads CASSSRGADEQFF. The DNA for the CDR3 is TGTGCCAGCAGCAGTCGGGGGGCCGATGAGCAGTTCTTC.

The rearrangement links TRBV5-1 to TRBJ1-1, with D perhaps matching TRBD1 (5 bases). Trimming shortened V by 0 bases and J by 0 bases, and 12 bases separated the two germline ends. The CDR3 has 16 amino acids. Germline lookup yields CDR1 SGHRS and CDR2 YFSETQ. The CDR3 loop reads CASSLDGALVNTEAFF. In DNA, the CDR3 is TGCGCCAGCAGCTTGGATGGGGCCCTAGTGAACACTGAAGCTTTCTTT.

V gene TRBV10-3 combines with J gene TRBJ1-2; 9 nucleotides match TRBD1. J lost 8 bases, V lost 2 bases, and 12 bases had no gene match. The CDR3 totals 16 residues. Germline CDR1 is ENHRY and CDR2 is SYGVKD. In DNA, the CDR3 is TGTGCCATCAGTGAGGTTCGTCCGGGACAGGGTTCCGGCTACACCTTC. Translated: CAISEVRPGQGSGYTF.

The chain recombines TRBV6-6 with TRBJ1-6, with D possibly being TRBD1 (6 bases). The length of the CDR3 is 16 residues. V lost 2 bases and J 9 bases, leaving 17 bases between the germline ends. Germline values: CDR1 MNHNY, CDR2 SVGAGI (reference sequence). Written as DNA, the CDR3 is TGTGCCAGCAGTTACCTCCTGTCAGGGGAAGGTTCACCCCTCCACTTT. It specifies CASSYLLSGEGSPLHF.

This clone was seen once. DNA of the CDR3: TGTGCCAGCAGCCGAGAGACAGTTCCCCACGAGCAGTACTTC. It yields the protein CASSRETVPHEQYF. The genes are TRBV3-1 (or the pseudogene TRBV3-2) and TRBJ2-7; D might be TRBD1 (5 bases). CDR3 size: 14 residues. Germline CDR1 is LGHDT and CDR2 is YNNKEL (reference sequence). Trimming took off 4 bases at V and 5 bases at J, with 15 bases between the two ends.

This clone is a singleton in its sample. The chain links TRBV7-9 to TRBJ1-1; D might be TRBD1 (6 bases). V was pared by 6 bases and J by 5 bases, with 16 bases between. Germline-derived CDR1 and CDR2 are SEHNR and FQNEAQ (reference sequence). The CDR3 is made up of 14 amino acids. CDR3 in DNA: TGTGCCAGCAGACACAGGGTTTCGGCAACTGAAGCTTTCTTT. Encoded protein: CASRHRVSATEAFF.

J is TRBJ2-7 and V is TRBV2; D gene unclear. Trimming took off 4 bases at V and 4 bases at J, with 5 bases between the two ends. This CDR3 comprises 11 residues. The germline V gene has CDR1 SNHLY and CDR2 FYNNEI. In nucleotides, the CDR3 is TGTGCCAGCAGTGGAGAATACGAGCAGTACTTC. As protein: CASSGEYEQYF.

The gene calls are TRBV4-2 and TRBJ2-2, with TRBD2 matching over 7 bases. V trimming: 0 bases; J trimming: 3 bases; junction bases outside the gene matches: 4. Looked up from germline, CDR1 is LGHNA and CDR2 is YNFKEQ. The CDR3 extends over 16 amino acids. The CDR3 loop is CASSQEAGRDTGELFF. CDR3 coding DNA: TGTGCCAGCAGCCAAGAAGCAGGGAGGGACACCGGGGAGCTGTTTTTT.

CDR3 in amino acids: CASSQDRTGSRNQPQHF. CDR3 bases: TGCGCCAGCAGCCAAGATCGGACAGGGAGTCGCAATCAGCCCCAGCATTTT. The rearrangement links TRBV4-3 to TRBJ1-5; 8 bases are shared with TRBD1. This CDR3 is built from 17 residues. In germline, CDR1 is LGHNA, CDR2 YSLEER. V lost 0 bases to trimming and J lost 2 bases; unmatched junction nucleotides: 6.

This sequence joins TRBV5-1 and TRBJ1-5, with 10 bases aligning to TRBD1. The length of the CDR3 is 17 residues. In germline, CDR1 is SGHRS, CDR2 YFSETQ. The junction had 12 bases not matched to a gene; V was cut back by 4 bases and J by 5 bases. CDR3 loop: CASSPGTGEAFDQPQHF. DNA of the CDR3: TGCGCCAGCAGCCCCGGGACAGGGGAGGCTTTCGATCAGCCCCAGCATTTT.

The chain recombines TRBV9 with TRBJ1-1; 7 bases line up with TRBD1. Germline V lookup: CDR1 SGDLS, CDR2 YYNGEE. The CDR3 contains 15 residues. V was pared by 3 bases and J by 4 bases, with 9 bases of the junction left unmatched. CDR3 sequence (DNA): TGTGCCAGCAGCGCCTACGACAGGGCCCTCACTGAAGCTTTCTTT. Translating it yields CASSAYDRALTEAFF.

V and J are TRBV4-3 and TRBJ2-5; the match to TRBD1 covers 10 bases. V dropped 0 bases and J dropped 0; count of bases not matched to a gene: 4. This CDR3 has 17 amino acids. CDR1 LGHNA and CDR2 YSLEER come from the germline V gene. CDR3 DNA sequence: TGCGCCAGCAGCCAAGATGGGACAGGGGTGGACCAAGAGACCCAGTACTTC. This gives the protein CASSQDGTGVDQETQYF.

The V and J genes are TRBV19 and TRBJ1-1; unclear D gene. The CDR3 is 12 amino acids. Germline values: CDR1 LNHDA, CDR2 SQIVND (reference sequence). Between the trimmed V and J ends, which lost 9 bases and 1 base, there was a span of 9 bases. This CDR3 is CASHYKNTEAFF. The CDR3 DNA reads TGTGCCAGCCACTATAAGAACACTGAAGCTTTCTTT.

This clone appeared once. The chain recombines TRBV4-2 with TRBJ2-3; TRBD2 matches at 10 bases. The CDR3 extends over 15 amino acids. Germline CDR1 is LGHNA and CDR2 is YNFKEQ. Unmatched junction bases numbered 8, after V lost 0 bases and J lost 11 bases. CDR3 in amino acids: CASSQEPSGGPGQYF. DNA of the CDR3: TGTGCCAGCAGCCAAGAGCCTAGCGGGGGCCCGGGGCAGTATTTT.

This clone was seen a few times. At one end the junction does not follow the germline gene, possibly because of a read error. The chain couples TRBV19 to TRBJ1-6, with 7 bases fitting TRBD1. Germline loops: CDR1 LNHDA, CDR2 SQIVND (reference sequence). CDR3 length: 14 amino acids. CDR3 bases: TGTGCCAGTAGGATAGGGACAGTCAATTCACCCCTCCACTTT. Protein: CASRIGTVNSPLHF.

As regards this clone: Other nucleotide sequences from this sample produce the same CDR3. This chain joins TRBV6-5 and TRBJ1-2; 9 bases map to TRBD1. Germline V lookup: CDR1 MNHEY, CDR2 SVGAGI. V lost 6 bases to trimming and J lost 7 bases; unmatched junction nucleotides: 3. CDR3 length: 12 amino acids. This chain's CDR3 is CASSRQGGGYTF. In nucleotides, the CDR3 is TGTGCCAGCAGCCGACAGGGGGGTGGCTACACCTTC.